This TCR beta chain was found in a study of T cell clones after liver transplantation. J was trimmed by 5 bases and V by 5 bases; bases with no gene match: 3. CDR1 and CDR2 from the germline V gene are SGDLS and YYNGEE. This CDR3 spans 13 amino acids. Study-wide findings and caveats: These preliminary findings come from unstandardized post-transplant sampling times.

Remarks on this clone: The antigen is not known.

The protocol was immunoSEQ multiplex PCR, while the TCRdb copy is restricted to in-frame clones and leaves out a portion. The sample includes roughly 53,000 clones, 60% to 80% seen only once; the top ten take about a tenth. The J gene is TRBJ2-2, the V gene TRBV9; 7 nucleotides line up with TRBD2. The sample consisted of CD4+ T cells from blood, taken at the 22-month timepoint. This TCR was recovered from a human patient who received a liver transplant. Some of the T cells may derive from the graft donor. This CDR3 reads CASSLRGTGELFF. CDR3 DNA sequence: TGTGCCAGCAGTCTGCGGGGGACCGGGGAGCTGTTTTTT.